The present entry profiles one T cell receptor (beta chain) with its context. Its antigen is as yet unknown. The data were taken from a study of T cell responses to AZD1222 COVID-19 vaccine. Study-level results: Compared with day 0, the breadth and depth of the Spike-specific TCR repertoire rose significantly after two doses of AZD1222.

Profiled with immunoSEQ multiplex PCR; TCRdb holds only in-frame clones, not every one. The sample consists of roughly 120,000 clones, approximately 91% of them appearing once. Losses at the gene ends were 1 base for V and 5 bases for J; bases not matched to a gene: 6. The CDR3 is 17 residues long. Germline CDR1 reads LGHDT; CDR2 reads YNNKEL (reference sequence). Sequenced here: peripheral blood, sampled on day 0 of MenACWY control vaccination. The chain is built from TRBV3-1 (or the pseudogene TRBV3-2) and TRBJ2-4; 12 bases match TRBD2. The sequence derives from an adult in good health. CDR3 sequence reads: CASSQVSTSGGQNIQYF. The CDR3 DNA sequence: TGTGCCAGCAGCCAAGTTAGTACTAGCGGGGGGCAAAACATTCAGTACTTC.